This T cell receptor beta chain was recovered during a study of T cell repertoires in cytomegalovirus infection. TCRdb redid the calling of the reads with MiXCR, one entry per CDR3 protein. Of some 700,000 distinct CDR3 sequences listed, approximately 40% are singletons. Study-level points and caveats: Ex vivo responses were dominated by HLA-C-restricted CMV-specific TCR beta clonotypes.

Of note for this clonotype: Its antigen is as yet unknown.

V trimming: 7 bases; J trimming: 6 bases; junction bases outside the gene matches: 15. This CDR3 contains 15 residues. The germline V gene has CDR1 SQVTM and CDR2 ANQGSEA. The TCR originated in a human donor in good health (CMV status not recorded). Some clones in this sample may be carry-over from other donors' samples. The chain combines TRBV29-1 with TRBJ1-2; 9 bases map to TRBD1. Input material: PBMCs. This CDR3 is CSAPSGTGKQDGYTF. DNA for the CDR3: TGCAGCGCTCCCTCGGGGACAGGGAAGCAGGATGGCTACACCTTC.